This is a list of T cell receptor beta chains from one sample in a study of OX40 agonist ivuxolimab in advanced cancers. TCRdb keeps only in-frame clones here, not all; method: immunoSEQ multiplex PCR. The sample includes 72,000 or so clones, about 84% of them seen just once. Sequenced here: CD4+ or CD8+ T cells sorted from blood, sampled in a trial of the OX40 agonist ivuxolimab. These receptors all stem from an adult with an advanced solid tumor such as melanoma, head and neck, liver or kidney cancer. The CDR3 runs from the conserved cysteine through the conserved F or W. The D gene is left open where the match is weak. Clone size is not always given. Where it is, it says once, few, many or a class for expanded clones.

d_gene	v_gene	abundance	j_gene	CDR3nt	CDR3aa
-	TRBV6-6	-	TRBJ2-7	TGTGCCAGCAGTTACCAGGACAGCTCCTACGAGCAGTACTTC	CASSYQDSSYEQYF
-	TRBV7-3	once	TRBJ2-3	TGTGCCAGCAGCCCAGTGACCACGGATACGCAGTATTTT	CASSPVTTDTQYF
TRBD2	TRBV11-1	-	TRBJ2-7	TGTGCCAGCAGCCCGAAGTTTGGTGGGGAGGGGAAGACCTACGAGCAGTACTTC	CASSPKFGGEGKTYEQYF
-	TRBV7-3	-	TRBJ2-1	TGTGCCAGCAGCCGCGGACCCACACCCTACAATGAGCAGTTCTTC	CASSRGPTPYNEQFF
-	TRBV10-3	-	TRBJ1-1	TGTGCCATCAGTGAGTCGACGGGGGGGGTGACTGAAGCTTTCTTT	CAISESTGGVTEAFF
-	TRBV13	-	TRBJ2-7	TGTGCCAGCAGCTTAAGAGGGTCGCTTTCCTACGAGCAGTACTTC	CASSLRGSLSYEQYF
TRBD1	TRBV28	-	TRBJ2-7	TGTGCCAGCAGTTTGACAGGGGTAAGCTCCTACGAGCAGTACTTC	CASSLTGVSSYEQYF
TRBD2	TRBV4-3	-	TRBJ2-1	TGCGCCAGCAGCCAGGGGGGACTAGCGGGAGGGCCAGAGGAGCAGTTCTTC	CASSQGGLAGGPEEQFF
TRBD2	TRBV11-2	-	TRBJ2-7	TGTGCCAGCAGCCCGTCTCGGGGGGGCTACGAGCAGTACTTC	CASSPSRGGYEQYF
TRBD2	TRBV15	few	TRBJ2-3	TGTGCCACCAGCAGAGCTAGCGGGGGGGCAGATACGCAGTATTTT	CATSRASGGADTQYF
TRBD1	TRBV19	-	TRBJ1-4	TGTGCCAGTAGACCAGGGACAGGAAAACTGTTTTTT	CASRPGTGKLFF
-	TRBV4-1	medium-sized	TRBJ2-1	TGCGCCAGCAGCCAGACGAACAATGAGCAGTTCTTC	CASSQTNNEQFF
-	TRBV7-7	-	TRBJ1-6	TGTGCTAGCAGCCAAACAAGGGGTGCGAATTCACCCCTCCACTTT	CASSQTRGANSPLHF
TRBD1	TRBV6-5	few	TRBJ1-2	TGTGCCAGCAGTTACACAGGGGGCAATGGAGGCTACACCTTC	CASSYTGGNGGYTF
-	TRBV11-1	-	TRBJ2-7	TGTGCCAGCAGCTTAGCGGGGGTAAACTACGAGCAGTACTTC	CASSLAGVNYEQYF
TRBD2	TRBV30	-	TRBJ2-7	TGTGCCTCGACTAGCGGGAGCGGCTACGAGCAGTACTTC	CASTSGSGYEQYF
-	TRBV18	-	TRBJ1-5	TGTGCCAGCTCCCACGGAGGGGGGGATCAGCCCCAGCATTTT	CASSHGGGDQPQHF
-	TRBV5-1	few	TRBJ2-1	TGCGCCAGCAGCTTGATGGGTCCGGAATTCAATGAGCAGTTCTTC	CASSLMGPEFNEQFF
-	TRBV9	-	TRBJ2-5	TGTGCCAGCAGCGTAGTACTGTGGGGGGGCCCTCTTGAGACCCAGTACTTC	CASSVVLWGGPLETQYF
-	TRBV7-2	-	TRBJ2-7	TGTGCCAGCACGTTCGGCGGGCCCTCCTACGAGCAGTACTTC	CASTFGGPSYEQYF
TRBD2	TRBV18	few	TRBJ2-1	TGTGCCAGCTCACCACCGTTGGCGGGAGGGAATGAGCAGTTCTTC	CASSPPLAGGNEQFF
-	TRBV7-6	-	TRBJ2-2	TGTGCCAGCAGCTTCGGGACGACAAGAACCGGGGAGCTGTTTTTT	CASSFGTTRTGELFF
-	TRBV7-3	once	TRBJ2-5	TGTGCCAGCAGCCTGGGGCCAGGGAGAGAAGAGACCCAGTACTTC	CASSLGPGREETQYF
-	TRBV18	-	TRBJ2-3	TGTGCCAGCTCACCCCGGGGTGGGGGCGGAGGCACAGATACGCAGTATTTT	CASSPRGGGGGTDTQYF
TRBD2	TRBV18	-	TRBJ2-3	TGTGCCAGCCGGACTAGCGGGGGCACAGATACGCAGTATTTT	CASRTSGGTDTQYF
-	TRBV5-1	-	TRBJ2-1	TGCGCCAGCAGCTCCTCGTGGGGAGCGGCTGAGCAGTTCTTC	CASSSSWGAAEQFF
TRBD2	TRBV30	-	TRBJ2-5	TGTGCCTGGAGTTCACTAGCGGCCGGGACATGGGAGACCCAGTACTTC	CAWSSLAAGTWETQYF
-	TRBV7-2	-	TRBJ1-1	TGTGCCAGCAGCTTCCTGACGGGAGTTGGTGAAGCTTTCTTT	CASSFLTGVGEAFF
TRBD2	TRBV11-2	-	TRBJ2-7	TGTGCCAGCAGCTTAGAAAGGACTAGCGGGAGCTCCTACGAGCAGTACTTC	CASSLERTSGSSYEQYF
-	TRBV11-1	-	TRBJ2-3	TGTGCCAGCAGCCCGGGACTTTTCGATACGCAGTATTTT	CASSPGLFDTQYF
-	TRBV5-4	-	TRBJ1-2	TGTGCCAGCAGCCAGATAGACGAGGGTTATGGCTACACCTTC	CASSQIDEGYGYTF
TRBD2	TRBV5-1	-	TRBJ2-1	TGCGCCAGCAGCCCGGGTAGCGGGAGATCCTACAATGAGCAGTTCTTC	CASSPGSGRSYNEQFF
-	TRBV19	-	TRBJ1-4	TGTGCCAGTAGTACCTTTACAACTAATGAAAAACTGTTTTTT	CASSTFTTNEKLFF
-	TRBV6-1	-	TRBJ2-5	TGTGCCAGCAGTGAACTCGCGTGGTTTGAGACCCAGTACTTC	CASSELAWFETQYF
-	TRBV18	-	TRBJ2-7	TGTGCCAGCTCACAGTCTAGGGACTACGAGCAGTACTTC	CASSQSRDYEQYF
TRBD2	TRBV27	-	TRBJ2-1	TGTGCCAGCAGTTTATTCGCGCTAGCGGGAGGTAGTGTGTTCTTC	CASSLFALAGGSVFF
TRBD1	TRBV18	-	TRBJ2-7	TGTGCCAGCTCACCACGGTTTGAGTCAGGGGGAGCCGAGCAGTACTTC	CASSPRFESGGAEQYF
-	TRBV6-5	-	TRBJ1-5	TGTGCCAGCAGCTCCGCCTTGCATCAGCCCCAGCATTTT	CASSSALHQPQHF
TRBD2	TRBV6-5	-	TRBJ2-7	TGTGCCAGCAGCCGGCCTAGCGGGGGAAGGAACGAGCAGTACTTC	CASSRPSGGRNEQYF
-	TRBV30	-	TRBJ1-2	TGTGCCTGGAGCCGCAGGGTTGATCTCTATGGCTACACCTTC	CAWSRRVDLYGYTF
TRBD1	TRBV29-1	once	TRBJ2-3	TGCAGCGTTGAACGGGACAGGGGCACAGATACGCAGTATTTT	CSVERDRGTDTQYF
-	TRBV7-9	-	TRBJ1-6	TGTGCCAGCAGCTTAAACCAGGGCTCTGGTTCACCCCTCCACTTT	CASSLNQGSGSPLHF
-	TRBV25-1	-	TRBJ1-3	TGTGCCAGCAGTGTGTCGCGTTCTGGAAACACCATATATTTT	CASSVSRSGNTIYF
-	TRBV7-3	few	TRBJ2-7	TGTGCCAGCAGCCCCTCCGGGACGACAGGATACGAGCAGTACTTC	CASSPSGTTGYEQYF
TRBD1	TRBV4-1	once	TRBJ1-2	TGCGCCAGCAGCCAGAGGGGGACAGAGCCTCGCGGCTACACCTTC	CASSQRGTEPRGYTF
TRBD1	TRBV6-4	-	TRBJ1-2	TGTGCCAGCAGCGATACAGGGGGCGCCTATGGCTACACCTTC	CASSDTGGAYGYTF
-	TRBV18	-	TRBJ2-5	TGTGCCAGCTCCCCCCATTCGACAGAGGTGACGGAGACCCAGTACTTC	CASSPHSTEVTETQYF
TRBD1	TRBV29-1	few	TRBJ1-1	TGCAGCGCTGGGACAGGGTTTGAAGCCTACCTCTTT	CSAGTGFEAYLF
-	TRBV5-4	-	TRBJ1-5	TGTGCCAGCAGCTGGGATGGGCCTAATCAGCCCCAGCATTTT	CASSWDGPNQPQHF
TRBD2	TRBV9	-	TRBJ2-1	TGTGCCAGCAGCGTAGGACTAGCGGGGGGTATGAATGAGCAGTTCTTC	CASSVGLAGGMNEQFF
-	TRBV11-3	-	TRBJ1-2	TGTGCCAGCAGCTTAGATCATCGGGCCGCCGGCTACACCTTC	CASSLDHRAAGYTF
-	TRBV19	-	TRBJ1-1	TGTGCCAGTAGCACAGGCTCCGTTACTGAAGCTTTCTTT	CASSTGSVTEAFF
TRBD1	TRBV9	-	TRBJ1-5	TGTGCCAGCAGCGTCCCCCAAAAACCGGGACAGGGGAGCAATCAGCCCCAGCATTTT	CASSVPQKPGQGSNQPQHF
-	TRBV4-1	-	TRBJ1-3	TGCGCCAGCAGCCAAGCAGCTTCACAAGGAAACACCATATATTTT	CASSQAASQGNTIYF
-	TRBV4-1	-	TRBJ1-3	TGCGCCAGCAGCCAAGATGGAACTGGAAACACCATATATTTT	CASSQDGTGNTIYF
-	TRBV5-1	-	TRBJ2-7	TGCGCCAGCAGCTTTACAGGGAGGGGCTACGAGCAGTACTTC	CASSFTGRGYEQYF
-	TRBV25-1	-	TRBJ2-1	TGTGCCAGCAGTGAAATCTCTGCGGGAAACAATGAGCAGTTCTTC	CASSEISAGNNEQFF